A single sample is the source of the 31 T cell receptor beta chains below, sequenced in a study of blood T cell repertoires in COVID-19. TCRdb's table, derived via immunoSEQ multiplex PCR, lists solely in-frame clones and lacks some. The sample carries a few hundred thousand clones, 70% to 90% recorded once. Sequencing was carried out using PBMCs or T cells enriched from blood (not recorded which). These receptors all come from a woman aged 40 to 50 with acute COVID-19.

The chain recombines TRBV28 with TRBJ2-7; D is possibly TRBD1 (5 bases). This CDR3 has 14 amino acids. V lost 7 bases and J 1 base, leaving 14 bases between the germline ends. CDR1 is MDHEN, CDR2 SYDVKM, per germline. The CDR3 spells CASTPRTLSYEQYF. The CDR3, as DNA: TGTGCCAGCACCCCTCGGACACTTTCCTACGAGCAGTACTTC.

A few counts support this clone. The chain employs TRBV2 and TRBJ2-6; 10 bases map to TRBD2. After removal of 11 bases from V and 2 bases from J, the junction contained 15 bases not matched to a gene. The germline V gene encodes CDR1 SNHLY and CDR2 FYNNEI. The CDR3 extends over 18 amino acids. CDR3 bases: TGTGCCGTACCCGCGGCTAGCGGGAGTGTAACTGGGGCCAACGTCCTGACTTTC. Its protein product is CAVPAASGSVTGANVLTF.

Comment on this clone: No DNA is shown, since the ends of the CDR3 on it are uncertain; the CDR3 is the one TCRdb lists. The CDR3 loop is CASSQEVGRGARGFF. The chain carries TRBV4-2 and TRBJ1-1. The CDR3 is 15 residues long, ends included. CDR1 and CDR2 (germline): LGHNA, YNFKEQ.

This chain connects TRBV19 to TRBJ2-6; 8 bases match TRBD2. V lost 7 bases, J lost 0 bases, and 17 bases stayed unmatched. CDR1 and CDR2 from the germline V gene are LNHDA and SQIVND (reference sequence). The CDR3 extends over 20 amino acids. This CDR3 is CASNTGGSSGSDSGANVLTF. The CDR3, as DNA: TGTGCCAGTAATACCGGGGGGTCGAGCGGGAGTGACTCTGGGGCCAACGTCCTGACTTTC.

This sequence joins TRBV11-3 and TRBJ2-1, with 7 bases aligning to TRBD2. The CDR3 runs to 16 residues. With V trimmed by 1 base and J by 6 bases, 9 bases remained unmatched. From germline, CDR1 is SGHNT and CDR2 YENEEA. CDR3 sequence: CASSLAPGLPGNEQFF. The CDR3 region has the DNA TGTGCCAGCAGCTTAGCCCCGGGACTACCAGGCAATGAGCAGTTCTTC.

The chain uses TRBV7-2 and TRBJ1-1; TRBD1 is a possible D gene (5 bases). The germline V gene has CDR1 SGHTA and CDR2 FQGNSA. The V end lost 5 bases, the J end lost 1 base, and 20 bases lay between the germline ends. This CDR3 comprises 17 residues. The CDR3 region has the DNA TGTGCCAGCAGCCTGGGGGAGGGGATGTGGGGGAACACTGAAGCTTTCTTT. It encodes CASSLGEGMWGNTEAFF.

This clone occurred a few times. The V and J genes are TRBV21-1 and TRBJ2-7; TRBD1, the D gene given by the table, was not confirmed from the DNA. TRBV21-1 is assigned pseudogene status. This CDR3 is 17 amino acids long. The CDR3 DNA reads TGTGCCAGCAGCCCACACCCTCCTTTCCCGAACCCCTACGAGCAGTACTTC. Protein: CASSPHPPFPNPYEQYF.

This clone was counted a single time. The rearrangement uses TRBV2 and TRBJ2-1; TRBD2 matches at 7 bases. J lost 4 bases, V lost 7 bases, and 7 bases had no gene match. CDR1 SNHLY and CDR2 FYNNEI come from the germline V gene. There are 14 residues in the CDR3. The CDR3 reads CASKAGILYNEQFF. The CDR3 DNA sequence: TGTGCCAGCAAAGCGGGAATTTTATACAATGAGCAGTTCTTC.

This chain links TRBV7-9 with TRBJ2-7; 8 bases are a match to TRBD2. With V trimmed by 10 bases and J by 0 bases, 14 bases remained unmatched. Germline V gives CDR1 SEHNR, CDR2 FQNEAQ (reference sequence). The CDR3 is made up of 16 amino acids. The CDR3 spells CANGGSSGFDSYEQYF. CDR3 coding DNA: TGTGCCAATGGGGGGTCTAGCGGGTTCGACTCCTACGAGCAGTACTTC.

The chain employs TRBV6-5 and TRBJ1-5; 7 positions match TRBD1. The CDR3 has 16 amino acids. V lost 4 bases to trimming and J lost 1 base; unmatched junction nucleotides: 7. Germline V lookup: CDR1 MNHEY, CDR2 SVGAGI. The CDR3: CASSSRGVGSNQPQHF. The CDR3, as DNA: TGTGCCAGCAGTTCCAGGGGGGTAGGGAGCAATCAGCCCCAGCATTTT.

The CDR3 nucleotides read TGTGCCTGGAGTGTTGGGGGGAATCAGCCCCAGCATTTT. As protein: CAWSVGGNQPQHF. This rearrangement joins TRBV30 to TRBJ1-5, with D possibly being TRBD1 (5 bases). The V end was cut by 0 bases, the J end by 4 bases, with 7 bases between. CDR1 is GTSNPN, CDR2 SVGIG, per germline (reference sequence). The CDR3 totals 13 residues.

This clone was picked up one time. This chain joins TRBV4-1 and TRBJ2-2; 10 bases are shared with TRBD2. The CDR3 is made up of 15 amino acids. The germline gives CDR1 MGHRA, CDR2 YSYEKL. After removal of 2 bases from V and 5 bases from J, the junction contained 2 bases not matched to a gene. The CDR3 reads CASSQPSGSTGELFF. CDR3 DNA: TGCGCCAGCAGCCAACCTAGCGGGAGTACCGGGGAGCTGTTTTTT.

This rearrangement joins TRBV19 to TRBJ1-1; maybe TRBD1 (6 bases). The ends were cut back, 6 bases at V and 4 bases at J, with 21 bases in the middle. The length of the CDR3 is 16 residues. The germline CDR1 and CDR2 sequences are LNHDA and SQIVND (reference sequence). The CDR3 nucleotides are TGTGCCAGTAGCCTCCGTGGGGGGGCGATCGGCACTGAAGCTTTCTTT. Its protein is CASSLRGGAIGTEAFF.

The chain has TRBV5-1 and TRBJ2-5, with D possibly TRBD1 on 6 matching bases. This CDR3 contains 13 residues. CDR1 is SGHRS and CDR2 is YFSETQ in the germline V gene. Deletions cut 8 bases from V and 1 base from J, with 12 bases between. This CDR3 is CASNRGSQETQYF. The CDR3, as DNA: TGCGCCAGTAATAGGGGGTCCCAAGAGACCCAGTACTTC.

The genes are TRBV2 and TRBJ1-3; D call uncertain. CDR3 size: 13 residues. CDR1 and CDR2 from the germline V gene are SNHLY and FYNNEI. V lost 6 bases to trimming and J lost 2 bases, with 8 bases between them. The chain's CDR3 is CASRIGAGNTIYF. CDR3 coding DNA: TGTGCCAGCAGGATCGGGGCTGGAAACACCATATATTTT.

This chain uses TRBV28 with TRBJ1-2; 7 nucleotides align to TRBD1. The germline CDR1 and CDR2 sequences are MDHEN and SYDVKM. With 5 bases clipped from V and 8 bases from J, the junction kept 11 bases outside the gene matches. The CDR3 spans 14 residues. The CDR3 DNA is TGTGCCAGCAGTACCGACAGGGATCCACAAGGCTACACCTTC. Translated, it gives CASSTDRDPQGYTF.

V is TRBV10-3 and J is TRBJ2-3; weak D call: TRBD1 (6 bases). The CDR3 has 16 amino acids. With 11 bases removed from V and 3 bases from J, the gap between germline ends came to 24 bases. The germline gives CDR1 ENHRY, CDR2 SYGVKD. The CDR3 sequence is CALPPPDSERTDTQYF. The CDR3 DNA reads TGTGCCTTACCGCCCCCGGACAGTGAGAGAACAGATACGCAGTATTTT.

The chain is built from TRBV7-2 and TRBJ2-2, with 10 bases identical to TRBD1. The CDR3 contains 15 residues. Germline lookup yields CDR1 SGHTA and CDR2 FQGNSA. V was clipped by 5 bases and J by 6 bases; unmatched bases: 6. The CDR3 bases are TGTGCCAGCAGCACCTCCGGGACAGGGGCCGGGGAGCTGTTTTTT. Its protein is CASSTSGTGAGELFF.

The V call is TRBV28, the J call TRBJ1-2; D perhaps matches TRBD1 (6 bases). The V gene's germline CDR1 is MDHEN and CDR2 SYDVKM. This CDR3 is 15 amino acids long. Trimming stripped 4 bases from V and 4 bases from J, with 16 bases between. This CDR3 reads CASSWIQGLGYGYTF. CDR3 bases: TGTGCCAGCAGTTGGATCCAGGGGCTGGGCTATGGCTACACCTTC.

The chain couples TRBV28 to TRBJ1-6; TRBD1 agrees at 11 bases. V gave up 6 bases and J gave up 7 bases; unmatched junction bases: 5. The germline V gene encodes CDR1 MDHEN and CDR2 SYDVKM. The CDR3 runs 15 residues. The CDR3 spells CASSRGQGANSPLHF. Here the CDR3 DNA reads TGTGCCAGCAGCCGTGGACAGGGGGCGAATTCACCCCTCCACTTT.

The V and J genes are TRBV6-2 or TRBV6-3 and TRBJ2-7, with no clear D. V was cut by 4 bases and J by 3 bases, with 10 bases left in between. Germline-derived CDR1 and CDR2 are MNHEY and SVGEGT. The CDR3 consists of 13 residues. As DNA, the CDR3 is TGTGCCAGCAGTTTTCCCCCTTTCTACGAGCAGTACTTC. This sequence encodes CASSFPPFYEQYF.

This clone was found many times. The genes are TRBV2 and TRBJ2-1, with 7 nucleotides matching TRBD2. This CDR3 has 15 amino acids. The V segment lost 2 bases and the J segment 9 bases; nucleotides outside the gene matches: 10. Germline V gene data show CDR1 as SNHLY and CDR2 as FYNNEI. CDR3 loop: CASSELGRIEVEQFF. The CDR3 DNA reads TGTGCCAGCAGTGAACTCGGGAGGATAGAGGTTGAGCAGTTCTTC.

This clone was observed many times. The rearrangement uses TRBV7-2 and TRBJ2-5; D is possibly TRBD2 (7 bases). V dropped 1 base and J dropped 5 bases, with 20 bases sitting between them. The V gene's germline CDR1 is SGHTA and CDR2 FQGNSA. This CDR3 spans 17 amino acids. The CDR3: CASSLVGGGGPRETQYF. Written as DNA, the CDR3 is TGTGCCAGCAGCTTAGTGGGAGGGGGAGGGCCGCGGGAGACCCAGTACTTC.

The chain couples TRBV27 to TRBJ2-7; tentatively, D is TRBD2 (6 bases). V gave up 4 bases and J gave up 5 bases, with 21 bases separating them. CDR3 length: 16 amino acids. Germline V CDR1 and CDR2: MNHEY, SMNVEV (reference sequence). This chain's CDR3 is CASSSRASVRPDEQYF. Here the CDR3 DNA reads TGTGCCAGCAGTTCCCGAGCTAGCGTCAGGCCCGACGAGCAGTACTTC.

The chain uses TRBV7-2 and TRBJ1-2; 7 nucleotides match TRBD1. Germline V CDR1 and CDR2: SGHTA, FQGNSA. With V trimmed by 7 bases and J by 5 bases, 13 bases remained unmatched. CDR3 length: 15 amino acids. The CDR3 bases are TGTGCCAGCACCACCGGAGGGGGCCCCCCGTATGGCTACACCTTC. This gives the protein CASTTGGGPPYGYTF.

This clone has a single count. V is TRBV28 and J is TRBJ1-5, with D perhaps TRBD1 (5 bases). The length of the CDR3 is 15 residues. Germline-derived CDR1 and CDR2 are MDHEN and SYDVKM. The V end lost 6 bases, the J end lost 4 bases, and 16 bases lay between the germline ends. The CDR3 DNA sequence: TGTGCCAGCAGCCCCCTGGACACCGGGAATCAGCCCCAGCATTTT. The encoded protein is CASSPLDTGNQPQHF.

The rearrangement joins TRBV10-3 to TRBJ2-7, with 11 nucleotides matching TRBD2. CDR1 is ENHRY, CDR2 SYGVKD, per germline. With V trimmed by 2 bases and J by 7 bases, 7 bases remained unmatched. The CDR3 extends over 15 amino acids. This chain's CDR3 is CAISETSGRAGEQYF. CDR3 DNA: TGTGCCATCAGTGAGACTAGCGGGAGAGCGGGAGAGCAGTACTTC.

J is TRBJ1-5 and V is TRBV18; 7 nucleotides line up with TRBD1. The CDR3 has 14 residues. Per the germline V gene, CDR1 is KGHSH and CDR2 is LQKENI. With 5 bases clipped from V and 5 bases from J, the junction kept 6 bases outside the gene matches. The CDR3 DNA reads as TGTGCCAGCTCAAAGGGGGCTACGGATCAGCCCCAGCATTTT. The encoded protein is CASSKGATDQPQHF. Full variable domain (remainder filled in from reference TRBV18 and TRBJ1-5): NAGVMQNPRHLVRRRGQEARLRCSPMKGHSHVYWYRQLPEEGLKFMVYLQKENIIDESGMPKERFSAEFPKEGPSILRIQQVVRGDSAAYFCASSKGATDQPQHFGDGTRLSIL.

The chain employs TRBV19 and TRBJ1-1; maybe TRBD1 (6 bases). Trimming took off 6 bases at V and 5 bases at J, with 13 bases between the two ends. The V gene's germline CDR1 is LNHDA and CDR2 SQIVND (reference sequence). The CDR3 is 13 residues long. The CDR3 DNA reads as TGTGCCAGTAGGAACGCAGGGGAGACTGAAGCTTTCTTT. Amino acids: CASRNAGETEAFF.

To note about this clone: Other nucleotide sequences from this sample produce the same CDR3. V is TRBV28 and J is TRBJ2-7, with D possibly matching TRBD2 (6 bases). CDR3 length: 12 amino acids. V lost 6 bases, J lost 4 bases, and 10 bases lay in between. Germline values: CDR1 MDHEN, CDR2 SYDVKM. CDR3: CASRGGTYEQYF. The CDR3 DNA follows: TGTGCCAGCAGGGGCGGGACTTACGAGCAGTACTTC.

The chain recombines TRBV7-9 with TRBJ2-2; TRBD1 agrees at 8 bases. Unmatched junction bases numbered 1, after V lost 1 base and J lost 3 bases. This CDR3 has 15 amino acids. Germline loops: CDR1 SEHNR, CDR2 FQNEAQ (reference sequence). This CDR3 reads CASSLVGQDTGELFF. CDR3 coding DNA: TGTGCCAGCAGCTTAGTGGGACAGGACACCGGGGAGCTGTTTTTT.